The clone carrying this TCR beta chain has only a few counts. Its antigen is as yet unknown. One entry per CDR3 protein results from TCRdb running MiXCR on the 5' RACE reads. This sample has fewer than 150,000 distinct CDR3 sequences, with about 6% found just once. The entry originates in a study of T-cell memory formation after mild COVID-19. Study-wide results and limits: Contracting CD4+ clones were located mainly in CM and EM, and CD8+ clones in EMRA. Within pre-infection memory, some responding clones were found, suggesting cross-reactive memory joined.

Germline V gives CDR1 SGHRS, CDR2 YFSETQ. The CDR3 loop spans 16 amino acids. Trimming removed 1 base from V and 1 base from J; junction bases left unmatched: 4. What was sequenced was PBMCs or a T cell subset sorted from them (not recorded which). The receptor was isolated from an adult woman who had mild COVID-19 (a few samples of this study predate the infection). Cell type and time point are not known. The rearrangement uses TRBV5-1 and TRBJ2-1, with TRBD2 matching over 8 bases. The CDR3 DNA is TGCGCCAGCAGCTTGCACTCGGGAGGGTCCTACAATGAGCAGTTCTTC. It codes for CASSLHSGGSYNEQFF.